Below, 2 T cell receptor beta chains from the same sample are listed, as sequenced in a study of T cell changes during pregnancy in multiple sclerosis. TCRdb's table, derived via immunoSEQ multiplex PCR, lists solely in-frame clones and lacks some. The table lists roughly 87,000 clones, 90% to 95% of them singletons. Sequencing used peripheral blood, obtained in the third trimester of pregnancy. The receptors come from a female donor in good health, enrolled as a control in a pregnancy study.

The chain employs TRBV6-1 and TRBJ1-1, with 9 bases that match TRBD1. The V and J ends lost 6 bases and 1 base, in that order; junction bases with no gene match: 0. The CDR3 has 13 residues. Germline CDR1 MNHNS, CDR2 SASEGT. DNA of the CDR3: TGTGCCAGCAGGGACAGGGGGAACACTGAAGCTTTCTTT. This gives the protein CASRDRGNTEAFF.

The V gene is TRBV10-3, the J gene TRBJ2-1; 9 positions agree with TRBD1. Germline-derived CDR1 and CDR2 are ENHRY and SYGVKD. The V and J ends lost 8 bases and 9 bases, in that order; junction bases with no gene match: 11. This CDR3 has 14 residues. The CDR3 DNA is TGTGCCATCGGGTCCGGGACAGGGAAGATTGAGCAGTTCTTC. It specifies CAIGSGTGKIEQFF.